Each of the 28 T cell receptor beta chains below was sequenced from the same sample in a study of T cell responses to AZD1222 COVID-19 vaccine. Sequencing used immunoSEQ multiplex PCR; TCRdb keeps in-frame clones, though not all of them. In the table there are 90,000 to 110,000 clones, approximately 90% of which are singletons. The sequencing used peripheral blood, collected on day 0 of AZD1222 vaccination. These receptors all come from an adult in good health.

This clone was detected only once. The chain links TRBV21-1 to TRBJ2-7; the table calls TRBD1, which could not be checked here. TRBV21-1 is a pseudogene. This CDR3 has 16 amino acids. The CDR3 spells CATPRYPGQGIHEQYF. The CDR3 DNA is TGTGCCACCCCCCGTTACCCGGGACAGGGGATTCACGAGCAGTACTTC.

The genes are TRBV6-5 and TRBJ2-7; tentative D call: TRBD2 (7 bases). Trimming took 10 bases from V and 1 from J, leaving 17 bases between them. The CDR3 totals 14 residues. CDR1 and CDR2 from the germline V gene are MNHEY and SVGAGI. The CDR3 is CATKGGSRSYEQYF. Written as DNA, the CDR3 is TGTGCCACCAAGGGGGGGAGCAGGTCCTACGAGCAGTACTTC.

The V call is TRBV9, the J call TRBJ1-2; D perhaps matches TRBD1 (5 bases). V lost 0 bases, J lost 8 bases, and 8 bases lay in between. There are 12 residues in the CDR3. CDR1 is SGDLS and CDR2 is YYNGEE in the germline V gene. The CDR3 region is CASSVAQGGYTF. In nucleotides, the CDR3 is TGTGCCAGCAGCGTAGCTCAGGGAGGCTACACCTTC.

V gene TRBV5-6 combines with J gene TRBJ2-2; D unclear. The CDR3 is 12 residues long. Germline-derived CDR1 and CDR2 are SGHDT and YYEEEE. Trimming shortened V by 3 bases and J by 6 bases, and 6 bases separated the two germline ends. In DNA form, the CDR3 reads TGTGCCAGCAGCTGGAGCGCCGGGGAGCTGTTTTTT. Translating it yields CASSWSAGELFF.

With regard to this clone: Other DNA sequences of this sample code for an identical CDR3. This chain uses TRBV6-5 with TRBJ1-2, with D maybe TRBD1 (5 bases). V lost 6 bases to trimming and J lost 4 bases, with 12 bases between them. This CDR3 contains 13 residues. Germline lookup yields CDR1 MNHEY and CDR2 SVGAGI. The CDR3 DNA is TGTGCCAGCAGCCCAGACAGAGCCTATGGCTACACCTTC. Protein product: CASSPDRAYGYTF.

In this sample, this clone turned up once. This rearrangement joins TRBV18 to TRBJ2-3; TRBD2 matches at 9 bases. This CDR3 is built from 16 residues. The germline CDR1 and CDR2 sequences are KGHSH and LQKENI. V lost 3 bases to trimming and J lost 1 base; unmatched junction nucleotides: 5. The CDR3 loop reads CASSPRLAERTDTQYF. The DNA for the CDR3 is TGTGCCAGCTCACCTAGACTAGCGGAACGCACAGATACGCAGTATTTT.

CDR3 nucleotides: TGTGCCAGCAACCCGGGACAGGGCTATAATTCACCCCTCCACTTT. The encoded protein is CASNPGQGYNSPLHF. The chain links TRBV9 to TRBJ1-6, with 9 bases fitting TRBD1. The CDR3 has 15 amino acids. Germline V gene data show CDR1 as SGDLS and CDR2 as YYNGEE. With V trimmed by 6 bases and J by 3 bases, 4 bases remained unmatched.

This clone was recorded a few times. This chain uses TRBV28 with TRBJ2-3, with 9 bases fitting TRBD2. The germline V gene encodes CDR1 MDHEN and CDR2 SYDVKM. The V and J ends lost 6 bases and 6 bases, in that order; junction bases with no gene match: 10. The CDR3 spans 15 residues. CDR3 DNA: TGTGCCAGCAGGGTGAGAGCGGGAGGTACTGATACGCAGTATTTT. Translating gives CASRVRAGGTDTQYF.

The V gene is TRBV3-1 (or the pseudogene TRBV3-2), the J gene TRBJ1-4; maybe TRBD1 (6 bases). V dropped 0 bases and J dropped 3 bases, with 17 bases sitting between them. CDR1 and CDR2 from the germline V gene are LGHDT and YNNKEL (reference sequence). This CDR3 is built from 18 residues. The CDR3 is CASSQDPQGYGANEKLFF. The CDR3 region has the DNA TGTGCCAGCAGCCAAGACCCGCAGGGGTATGGGGCTAATGAAAAACTGTTTTTT.

CDR3 sequence: CASSPGSGEQFF. The CDR3 DNA reads TGTGCCAGCAGCCCCGGATCGGGTGAGCAGTTCTTC. The chain couples TRBV4-2 to TRBJ2-1, with D unclear. This CDR3 is 12 amino acids long. Trimming shortened V by 4 bases and J by 9 bases, and 10 bases separated the two germline ends. Germline lookup yields CDR1 LGHNA and CDR2 YNFKEQ.

The chain couples TRBV7-9 to TRBJ2-7, with a weak D call TRBD1 (6 bases). The CDR3 spans 14 residues. Germline V CDR1 and CDR2: SEHNR, FQNEAQ (reference sequence). The V gene lost 2 bases and the J gene lost 2 bases, with 10 bases spanning the gap. The CDR3 nucleotides are TGTGCCAGCAGCTTACCGGGACAAACCTACGAGCAGTACTTC. Translated: CASSLPGQTYEQYF.

This rearrangement joins TRBV18 to TRBJ1-2; D may be TRBD1 (6 bases). The germline V gene has CDR1 KGHSH and CDR2 LQKENI. CDR3 length: 13 residues. Trimming took off 3 bases at V and 6 bases at J, with 11 bases between the two ends. CDR3 amino acids: CASSPKQGNGYTF. The CDR3 nucleotides read TGTGCCAGCTCACCGAAACAGGGCAATGGCTACACCTTC.

This clone was found once. This chain uses TRBV2 with TRBJ2-7; tentative D call: TRBD2 (5 bases). V lost 7 bases to trimming and J lost 1 base, with 17 bases between them. Germline V CDR1 and CDR2: SNHLY, FYNNEI. The CDR3 totals 15 residues. CDR3 DNA: TGTGCCAGCACCCAAGGAAGCCGAGGGTCCTACGAGCAGTACTTC. Protein: CASTQGSRGSYEQYF.

The V call is TRBV7-9, the J call TRBJ2-7; D is ambiguous. The germline V gene encodes CDR1 SEHNR and CDR2 FQNEAQ (reference sequence). CDR3 size: 12 residues. Trimming stripped 0 bases from V and 6 bases from J, with 6 bases between. CDR3 residues: CASSLAWFEQYF. The CDR3 DNA is TGTGCCAGCAGCTTAGCGTGGTTCGAGCAGTACTTC.

Here the CDR3 DNA reads TGTGCCAGCAGACGTGTGGGGGGTAGCACAGATACGCAGTATTTT. It encodes CASRRVGGSTDTQYF. The rearrangement links TRBV6-5 to TRBJ2-3, with a tentative D call TRBD2 (6 bases). V was clipped by 6 bases and J by 0 bases, with 13 bases between them. Germline V gene sequence: CDR1 MNHEY, CDR2 SVGAGI. The CDR3 length is 15 residues.

The chain joins TRBV27 to TRBJ2-7; D is uncertain. Germline V CDR1 and CDR2: MNHEY, SMNVEV (reference sequence). V was trimmed by 4 bases and J by 7 bases, leaving 11 bases between them. The CDR3 sequence is 12 residues long. This chain's CDR3 is CASSSSSGEQYF. In DNA, the CDR3 is TGTGCCAGCAGTTCCTCTAGTGGGGAGCAGTACTTC.

The chain links TRBV27 to TRBJ2-7; 7 bases are a match to TRBD1. This CDR3 spans 14 amino acids. The V segment lost 6 bases and the J segment 6 bases; nucleotides outside the gene matches: 11. The V gene's germline CDR1 is MNHEY and CDR2 SMNVEV (reference sequence). The CDR3 protein is CASSPATGPPEQYF. In DNA form, the CDR3 reads TGTGCCAGCAGCCCCGCGACAGGGCCCCCCGAGCAGTACTTC.

This CDR3 is CASKLRGQGYEKLFF. CDR3 sequence (DNA): TGTGCCAGCAAGCTCCGGGGACAGGGGTATGAAAAACTGTTTTTT. The rearrangement joins TRBV6-6 to TRBJ1-4; TRBD1 aligns across 10 bases. This CDR3 contains 15 residues. After removal of 7 bases from V and 6 bases from J, the junction contained 8 bases not matched to a gene. CDR1 and CDR2 (germline): MNHNY, SVGAGI (reference sequence).

As concerns this clone: This sample includes further DNA sequences coding for the same CDR3. The CDR3 DNA sequence: TGCGCCAGCAGCTTGGCTCTAGCGGGGGGACCCCAAGAGACCCAGTACTTC. Protein sequence: CASSLALAGGPQETQYF. The V and J genes are TRBV5-1 and TRBJ2-5, with 11 bases that match TRBD2. J was trimmed by 1 base and V by 0 bases; bases with no gene match: 5. Germline lookup yields CDR1 SGHRS and CDR2 YFSETQ. The CDR3 length is 17 residues.

The chain combines TRBV5-6 with TRBJ2-5; D is possibly TRBD1 (5 bases). This CDR3 contains 15 residues. V was cut by 0 bases and J by 7 bases, with 16 bases left in between. Germline V gene lookup returns CDR1 SGHDT and CDR2 YYEEEE. This chain's CDR3 is CASSLGTSYRGTQYF. For the CDR3, the DNA is TGTGCCAGCAGCTTGGGGACATCGTACCGAGGGACCCAGTACTTC.

The V call is TRBV11-3, the J call TRBJ2-1; 13 bases agree with TRBD2. J gave up 8 bases and V 4 bases, and 14 bases lay outside the gene matches. CDR1 and CDR2 (germline): SGHNT, YENEEA. CDR3 size: 18 residues. CDR3 sequence: CASSSTSGRAGAGYEQFF. The CDR3 DNA is TGTGCCAGCAGCTCAACTAGCGGGAGGGCCGGTGCAGGGTATGAGCAGTTCTTC.

This clone was observed a single time. V and J are TRBV11-2 and TRBJ2-1, with 9 bases aligning to TRBD2. In germline, CDR1 is SGHAT, CDR2 FQNNGV. The CDR3 covers 17 residues. Trimming at V came to 5 bases and at J to 3 bases, leaving 11 bases not matched to a gene. The CDR3 spells CASSPPRLAGRYNEQFF. The CDR3 bases are TGTGCCAGCAGCCCGCCCCGGCTAGCGGGACGCTACAATGAGCAGTTCTTC.

The chain recombines TRBV28 with TRBJ1-5; D remains ambiguous. V shed 7 bases and J shed 0 bases, with 13 bases lying between them. This CDR3 is built from 15 residues. The germline gives CDR1 MDHEN, CDR2 SYDVKM. The CDR3 DNA is TGTGCCAGCAATACTGGAGGTTATAGCAATCAGCCCCAGCATTTT. Amino acid sequence: CASNTGGYSNQPQHF. The full variable domain, its missing parts supplied by reference TRBV28 and TRBJ1-5, is DVKVTQSSRYLVKRTGEKVFLECVQDMDHENMFWYRQDPGLGLRLIYFSYDVKMKEKGDIPEGYSVSREKKERFSLILESASTNQTSMYLCASNTGGYSNQPQHFGDGTRLSIL.

In this sample, this clone turned up once. The J gene is TRBJ1-2, the V gene TRBV14; D may be TRBD1 (6 bases). Per germline, CDR1 SGHDN and CDR2 FVKESK. The CDR3 length is 13 residues. Trimming removed 1 base from V and 6 bases from J, with 9 bases in between. The CDR3 is CASSQVAGDGYTF. For the CDR3, the DNA is TGTGCCAGCAGCCAAGTCGCAGGGGATGGCTACACCTTC. Variable domain in full (rest from reference TRBV14 and TRBJ1-2): EAGVTQFPSHSVIEKGQTVTLRCDPISGHDNLYWYRRVMGKEIKFLLHFVKESKQDESGMPNNRFLAERTGGTYSTLKVQPAELEDSGVYFCASSQVAGDGYTFGSGTRLTVV.

The genes are TRBV5-5 and TRBJ1-1; tentatively, D is TRBD1 (5 bases). CDR1 and CDR2 (germline): SGHKS, YYEKEE (reference sequence). The CDR3 is 15 residues long. V dropped 4 bases and J dropped 1 base, with 14 bases sitting between them. The CDR3 DNA sequence: TGTGCCAGCAGCCGGGACGGAGGCCAGAACACTGAAGCTTTCTTT. Amino acid sequence: CASSRDGGQNTEAFF.

In nucleotides, the CDR3 is TGTGCCACCAGCAGAGGGACAGGGGGCTCCTACAATGAGCAGTTCTTC. Its translation: CATSRGTGGSYNEQFF. The J gene is TRBJ2-1, the V gene TRBV15, with 10 bases identical to TRBD1. The trim removed 1 base at V and 0 bases at J, leaving 0 bases unmatched. This CDR3 is 16 amino acids long. Germline lookup yields CDR1 LNHNV and CDR2 YYDKDF (reference sequence).

The J gene is TRBJ1-6, the V gene TRBV7-9, with TRBD1 as a possible D gene (6 bases). The germline V gene has CDR1 SEHNR and CDR2 FQNEAQ (reference sequence). The CDR3 is made up of 15 amino acids. The ends were cut back, 5 bases at V and 7 bases at J, with 15 bases in the middle. Here the CDR3 DNA reads TGTGCCAGCAGCCCGTACAGGGACGCGAATTCACCCCTCCACTTT. Translating it yields CASSPYRDANSPLHF.

The chain couples TRBV5-5 to TRBJ1-1; 7 bases are shared with TRBD1. The V gene end was trimmed by 4 bases and the J gene end by 4 bases; junction bases not matched to a gene: 10. CDR1 and CDR2 from the germline V gene are SGHKS and YYEKEE (reference sequence). The CDR3 is made up of 15 amino acids. The CDR3 DNA follows: TGTGCCAGCAGCCCGAGGACAGGAGGCGGCACTGAAGCTTTCTTT. Protein sequence: CASSPRTGGGTEAFF.